This T cell receptor (beta chain) is drawn from a study of CD8+CD57+ T cells in acquired aplastic anemia. At the level of the study: DNA from sorted CD4+ and CD8+ cells averaged about 3.2 ug. In CD4+ cells, healthy donors produced an average of approximately 11 million reads. Findings and caveats of the study: Patients were compared with controls for CD8+ Simpson's diversity, and no significant difference emerged. The number of CD8+ CDR3 sequences shared by patients and controls was around 30.

For this clonotype: Its antigen is unidentified.

Genomic DNA constituted the template upon which TCR beta VDJ and CDR3 profiling was performed. TCRdb passed the reads through MiXCR, listing each CDR3 protein once. The repertoire includes about 150,000 distinct CDR3 sequences, roughly 40% of them detected once, and 8% to 9.5% sits in the top ten. The TCR was taken from a human donor in good health, serving as a control. The sequencing input was sorted CD4+, CD8+, or CD8+CD57+ T cells (not recorded which) from PBMCs.

The chain's CDR3 is CASSHYDRKGREYYGYTF. As DNA, the CDR3 is TGTGCCAGCAGCCACTATGACAGGAAGGGGCGGGAGTACTATGGCTACACCTTC. The chain uses TRBV11-2 and TRBJ1-2; maybe TRBD1 (6 bases). Germline values: CDR1 SGHAT, CDR2 FQNNGV. CDR3 length: 18 amino acids. The V end lost 5 bases, the J end lost 3 bases, and 25 bases lay between the germline ends.